This entry lists 17 T cell receptor beta chains sequenced from one sample in a study of tumor-infiltrating lymphocytes in localized non-small cell lung cancer. The assay was immunoSEQ multiplex PCR, and TCRdb's table has in-frame clones only and misses some. Of 11,000 to 15,000 clones in the sample, roughly 76% are singletons; the top ten hold approximately 2.6%. The sample consisted of lung tumor tissue. These receptor sequences come from a human donor with non-small cell lung cancer.

This clone has only a few counts. The chain uses TRBV6-5 and TRBJ1-5; the D gene is possibly TRBD1 (6 bases). The CDR3 consists of 12 residues. V was shortened by 6 bases and J by 5 bases, with 8 bases between the two germline ends. Germline V lookup: CDR1 MNHEY, CDR2 SVGAGI. The CDR3 nucleotides read TGTGCCAGCAGACAGGGTGATCAGCCCCAGCATTTT. Its protein product is CASRQGDQPQHF.

This clone came up once. The V call is TRBV11-2, the J call TRBJ1-5, with 11 bases matching TRBD1. CDR3 length equals 16 residues. The V gene end was trimmed by 5 bases and the J gene end by 0 bases; junction bases not matched to a gene: 3. The germline CDR1 and CDR2 sequences are SGHAT and FQNNGV. The CDR3 DNA sequence: TGTGCCAGCAGCCGGGACAGGGGGAATAGCAATCAGCCCCAGCATTTT. Translating gives CASSRDRGNSNQPQHF. Combining the CDR3 with reference TRBV11-2 and TRBJ1-5 gives the whole variable domain EAGVAQSPRYKIIEKRQSVAFWCNPISGHATLYWYQQILGQGPKLLIQFQNNGVVDDSQLPKDRFSAERLKGVDSTLKIQPAKLEDSAVYLCASSRDRGNSNQPQHFGDGTRLSIL.

This rearrangement joins TRBV5-4 to TRBJ2-7; the match to TRBD2 covers 7 bases. The germline V gene encodes CDR1 SGHNT and CDR2 YYREEE (reference sequence). J was trimmed by 7 bases and V by 4 bases; bases with no gene match: 14. The CDR3 runs to 15 residues. For the CDR3, the DNA is TGTGCCAGCAGCGCCTTAGCGGGTTCGCCAGGGGAGCAGTACTTC. It yields the protein CASSALAGSPGEQYF.

The chain employs TRBV11-3 and TRBJ2-5, with 8 bases matching TRBD2. This CDR3 spans 18 amino acids. J was trimmed by 1 base and V by 0 bases; bases with no gene match: 10. Germline-derived CDR1 and CDR2 are SGHNT and YENEEA. The CDR3 spells CASSLDVSGTPPQETQYF. The CDR3 DNA reads as TGTGCCAGCAGCTTAGACGTTAGCGGGACGCCCCCCCAAGAGACCCAGTACTTC. The full variable domain, rest sourced from reference TRBV11-3 and TRBJ2-5, is EAGVVQSPRYKIIEKKQPVAFWCNPISGHNTLYWYLQNLGQGPELLIRYENEEAVDDSQLPKDRFSAERLKGVDSTLKIQPAELGDSAVYLCASSLDVSGTPPQETQYFGPGTRLLVL.

The J gene is TRBJ2-3, the V gene TRBV10-2; 7 positions match TRBD2. Germline V lookup: CDR1 WSHSY, CDR2 SAAADI. The CDR3 contains 13 residues. The ends lost 5 bases at V and 3 bases at J; junction bases unmatched: 2. The CDR3 reads CASSRGETDTQYF. In DNA form, the CDR3 reads TGCGCCAGCAGTCGGGGGGAGACAGATACGCAGTATTTT.

J is TRBJ1-2 and V is TRBV5-1, with TRBD1 matching over 10 bases. The CDR3 is 15 amino acids. Germline lookup yields CDR1 SGHRS and CDR2 YFSETQ. V dropped 4 bases and J dropped 8; count of bases not matched to a gene: 11. CDR3 in DNA: TGCGCCAGCAGCCCGGGGACAGGGGAGCTGCGCGGCTACACCTTC. Translation gives CASSPGTGELRGYTF.

The chain couples TRBV5-8 to TRBJ2-4; possible D gene TRBD2, 5 bases. The CDR3 length is 14 residues. Germline V CDR1 and CDR2: SGHTS, YDEGEE. V was trimmed by 4 bases and J by 2 bases, leaving 10 bases between them. The CDR3 nucleotides read TGTGCCAGCAGCCGGGATGGGTCCAAAAACATTCAGTACTTC. It encodes CASSRDGSKNIQYF.

This clone was counted a few times. This sequence joins TRBV10-1 and TRBJ2-1; 8 nucleotides agree with TRBD1. The CDR3 has 15 amino acids. V dropped 6 bases and J dropped 10; count of bases not matched to a gene: 14. Germline assignment: CDR1 WNHNN and CDR2 SYGVQD (reference sequence). This chain's CDR3 is CASSGGQGRLAEQFF. As DNA, the CDR3 is TGCGCCAGCAGCGGAGGACAGGGCAGGTTGGCGGAGCAGTTCTTC.

This clone was found once. The chain employs TRBV7-8 and TRBJ1-5, with D perhaps matching TRBD1 (5 bases). V was clipped by 5 bases and J by 5 bases, with 16 bases between them. This CDR3 contains 15 residues. In germline, CDR1 is SGHVS, CDR2 FQNEAQ. CDR3 sequence: CASSLSGFQDQPQHF. As DNA, the CDR3 is TGTGCCAGCAGCCTATCAGGGTTCCAAGATCAGCCCCAGCATTTT. The complete variable domain, with remaining parts taken from reference TRBV7-8 and TRBJ1-5, reads GAGVSQSPRYKVAKRGQDVALRCDPISGHVSLFWYQQALGQGPEFLTYFQNEAQLDKSGLPSDRFFAERPEGSVSTLKIQRTQQEDSAVYLCASSLSGFQDQPQHFGDGTRLSIL.

CDR3: CASSSPGGWTEAFF. In nucleotides, the CDR3 is TGTGCCAGCAGCTCCCCAGGGGGCTGGACTGAAGCTTTCTTT. The rearrangement joins TRBV7-3 to TRBJ1-1; 8 nucleotides match TRBD1. Germline V gene sequence: CDR1 SGHTA, CDR2 FQGTGA. The trim removed 4 bases at V and 5 bases at J, leaving 6 bases unmatched. The CDR3 spans 14 residues.

This chain joins TRBV6-5 and TRBJ1-5, with 8 bases aligning to TRBD1. V was clipped by 2 bases and J by 6 bases; unmatched bases: 6. This CDR3 is built from 15 residues. Germline CDR1 MNHEY, CDR2 SVGAGI. CDR3 in amino acids: CASSYPGGVTQPQHF. Written as DNA, the CDR3 is TGTGCCAGCAGTTACCCAGGGGGCGTCACTCAGCCCCAGCATTTT.

J is TRBJ2-5 and V is TRBV18, with TRBD1 matching 7 bases. This CDR3 has 14 residues. The junction had 9 bases not matched to a gene; V was cut back by 6 bases and J by 5 bases. CDR1 is KGHSH, CDR2 LQKENI, per germline. In DNA, the CDR3 is TGTGCCAGCTCCCCTCCGGGACAGATCGAGACCCAGTACTTC. Translated, it gives CASSPPGQIETQYF.

A single count supports this clone. The chain couples TRBV19 to TRBJ1-5; 7 bases are a match to TRBD1. The CDR3 length is 16 residues. Germline values: CDR1 LNHDA, CDR2 SQIVND (reference sequence). J was trimmed by 3 bases and V by 4 bases; bases with no gene match: 9. The DNA of the CDR3 is TGTGCCAGTAGTAATACCGGGACAGCTTTCAATCAGCCCCAGCATTTT. Protein product: CASSNTGTAFNQPQHF.

The V call is TRBV19, the J call TRBJ1-4; 10 nucleotides agree with TRBD1. The V segment lost 6 bases and the J segment 7 bases; nucleotides outside the gene matches: 5. CDR3 size: 14 residues. CDR1 and CDR2 from the germline V gene are LNHDA and SQIVND (reference sequence). DNA for the CDR3: TGTGCCAGTAGATCGACAGGGGGCGGTGAAAAACTGTTTTTT. It translates to CASRSTGGGEKLFF.

Only one count was recorded for this clone. This chain links TRBV9 with TRBJ1-1; D is unresolved. This CDR3 comprises 15 residues. Trimming left V 2 bases short and J 0 bases short, with 11 bases between. Germline V lookup: CDR1 SGDLS, CDR2 YYNGEE. This chain's CDR3 is CASSVQPTMNTEAFF. The CDR3 nucleotides read TGTGCCAGCAGCGTCCAGCCCACCATGAACACTGAAGCTTTCTTT.

The chain is built from TRBV12-2 and TRBJ2-3. TRBV12-2 is tagged as a pseudogene. CDR3 length: 20 residues. The CDR3 spells CASRLAIAIVVSSSTDTQYF. The CDR3 nucleotides are TGTGCAAGTCGCTTAGCGATCGCGATAGTAGTCAGTTCTAGCACAGATACGCAGTATTTT.

The gene calls are TRBV10-3 and TRBJ2-1; TRBD1 aligns across 9 bases. The CDR3 has 15 amino acids. Per germline, CDR1 ENHRY and CDR2 SYGVKD. Germline trimming cut 6 bases from V and 1 base from J; bases unmatched to any gene: 4. CDR3 sequence (DNA): TGTGCCATCAGGGCCGGGACAGGGTCCTACAATGAGCAGTTCTTC. This translates into CAIRAGTGSYNEQFF.